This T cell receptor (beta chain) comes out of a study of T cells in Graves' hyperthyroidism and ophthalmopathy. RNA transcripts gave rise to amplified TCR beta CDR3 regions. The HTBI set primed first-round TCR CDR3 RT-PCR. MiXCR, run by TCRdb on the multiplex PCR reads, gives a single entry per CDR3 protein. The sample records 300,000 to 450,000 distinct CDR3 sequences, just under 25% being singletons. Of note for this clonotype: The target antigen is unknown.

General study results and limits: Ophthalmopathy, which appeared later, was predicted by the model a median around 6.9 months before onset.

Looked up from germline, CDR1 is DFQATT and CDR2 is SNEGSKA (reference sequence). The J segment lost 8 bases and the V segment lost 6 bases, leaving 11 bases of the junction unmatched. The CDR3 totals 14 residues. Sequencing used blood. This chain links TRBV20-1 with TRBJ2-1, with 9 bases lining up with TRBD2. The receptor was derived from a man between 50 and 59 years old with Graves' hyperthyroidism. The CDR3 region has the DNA TGCAGTGCCATTAGCGGGAGAGGGGGAGATGAGCAGTTCTTC. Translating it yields CSAISGRGGDEQFF.